This entry lists 24 T cell receptor beta chains sequenced from one sample in a study of shared clonotypes between healthy human individuals. Data came from immunoSEQ multiplex PCR; TCRdb stores just in-frame clones and leaves some out. The sample has about 2.5 million clones; about 90% are singletons. Material for sequencing was naive CD4+ T cells from PBMCs. Subset noted: CD45RA+ positively selected. All receptors come from a man aged 18 to 29 in good health. Some clones in this sample may be carry-over from other donors' samples.

The V call is TRBV7-3, the J call TRBJ2-3, with 7 positions matching TRBD2. CDR1 and CDR2 from the germline V gene are SGHTA and FQGTGA. V lost 2 bases, J lost 0 bases, and 5 bases stayed unmatched. CDR3 size: 16 residues. CDR3 DNA sequence: TGTGCCAGCAGCTTAGACAGTAGCGGGAGCACAGATACGCAGTATTTT. Its protein is CASSLDSSGSTDTQYF.

The chain is built from TRBV5-8 and TRBJ2-7; the D gene is possibly TRBD2 (5 bases). This CDR3 region has 14 residues. CDR1 and CDR2 (germline): SGHTS, YDEGEE. Deletions cut 4 bases from V and 2 bases from J, with 13 bases between. CDR3 in amino acids: CASSRRAGPYEQYF. The CDR3 coding sequence is TGTGCCAGCAGCAGGCGGGCCGGACCCTACGAGCAGTACTTC. Full variable domain (outside the CDR3, taken from reference TRBV5-8 and TRBJ2-7): EAGVTQSPTHLIKTRGQQATLRCSPISGHTSVYWYQQALGLGLQFLLWYDEGEERNRGNFPPRFSGRQFPNYSSELNVNALELEDSALYLCASSRRAGPYEQYFGPGTRLTVT.

The chain carries TRBV5-1 and TRBJ1-2, with D maybe TRBD1 (6 bases). The CDR3 consists of 14 residues. Trimming pared 3 bases from V and 10 bases from J, leaving 19 bases between. Per germline, CDR1 SGHRS and CDR2 YFSETQ. The CDR3: CASSSTTQGFDYTF. In DNA form, the CDR3 reads TGCGCCAGCAGCTCAACTACACAGGGATTCGACTACACCTTC.

A word on this clone: Other DNA sequences from this sample encode an identical CDR3 as well. The CDR3 is CASSKGRGYTF. DNA of the CDR3: TGTGCCAGCAGCAAGGGGCGGGGCTACACCTTC. This sequence joins TRBV6-5 and TRBJ1-2; D is possibly TRBD1 (5 bases). Germline V gene sequence: CDR1 MNHEY, CDR2 SVGAGI. The CDR3 totals 11 residues. Between the trimmed V and J ends, which lost 6 bases and 8 bases, there was a span of 10 bases.

The V gene is TRBV7-2, the J gene TRBJ2-3; 15 bases map to TRBD2. The CDR3 totals 16 residues. V shed 1 base, J shed 6 bases, and the junction held 2 bases outside the gene matches. Looked up from germline, CDR1 is SGHTA and CDR2 is FQGNSA. The CDR3 DNA reads as TGTGCCAGCAGCTTAGGGACTAGCGGGAGGGTGGATACGCAGTATTTT. Its translation is CASSLGTSGRVDTQYF.

V and J are TRBV27 and TRBJ1-2; TRBD1 matches at 7 bases. V lost 4 bases, J lost 0 bases, and 11 bases stayed unmatched. The CDR3 length is 17 residues. CDR1 is MNHEY and CDR2 is SMNVEV in the germline V gene (reference sequence). The CDR3 DNA sequence: TGTGCCAGCAGTTCACACCGTCAGGGGGTTTCTAACTATGGCTACACCTTC. Amino acid sequence: CASSSHRQGVSNYGYTF.

The chain has TRBV7-6 and TRBJ1-2; 8 bases are shared with TRBD1. Losses at the gene ends were 5 bases for V and 2 bases for J; bases not matched to a gene: 7. The CDR3 totals 15 residues. Germline CDR1 SGHVS, CDR2 FNYEAQ. CDR3 in amino acids: CASSPGAGGNYGYTF. CDR3 sequence (DNA): TGTGCCAGCAGCCCCGGGGCAGGGGGCAACTATGGCTACACCTTC.

The rearrangement uses TRBV28 and TRBJ1-4; perhaps TRBD1 as D (5 bases). CDR3 length: 14 residues. V lost 2 bases to trimming and J lost 6 bases, with 10 bases between them. Germline V gene sequence: CDR1 MDHEN, CDR2 SYDVKM. The CDR3 DNA follows: TGTGCCAGCAGTTTAGGGACCCAGTATGAAAAACTGTTTTTT. This translates into CASSLGTQYEKLFF.

This chain links TRBV18 with TRBJ1-3; possibly TRBD1 for D (5 bases). This CDR3 has 16 amino acids. V shed 5 bases and J shed 0 bases, with 14 bases lying between them. The V gene's germline CDR1 is KGHSH and CDR2 LQKENI. CDR3 sequence: CASSTLRGVSGNTIYF. The CDR3 DNA reads as TGTGCCAGCTCAACCCTTCGGGGGGTCTCTGGAAACACCATATATTTT.

Note on this clone: Other nucleotide sequences from this sample produce the same CDR3. The chain is built from TRBV7-9 and TRBJ2-7; D remains ambiguous. CDR3 size: 13 residues. The V end lost 1 base, the J end lost 0 bases, and 4 bases lay between the germline ends. Germline CDR1 is SEHNR and CDR2 is FQNEAQ (reference sequence). The CDR3, as DNA: TGTGCCAGCAGCTTAGTGAGCTCCTACGAGCAGTACTTC. It codes for CASSLVSSYEQYF.

The genes are TRBV6-5 and TRBJ2-7; TRBD2 agrees at 10 bases. V trimming: 2 bases; J trimming: 6 bases; junction bases outside the gene matches: 7. The CDR3 has 15 residues. Germline CDR1 and CDR2: MNHEY and SVGAGI. The CDR3 coding sequence is TGTGCCAGCAGTTACACCCCGGGACTAGCGAGCGAGCAGTACTTC. This sequence encodes CASSYTPGLASEQYF.

The CDR3 DNA is TGTGCCAGCAGCTTAACGGTGCGCACTGAAGCTTTCTTT. Amino acids: CASSLTVRTEAFF. The V and J genes are TRBV7-3 and TRBJ1-1, with D uncertain. CDR1 is SGHTA, CDR2 FQGTGA, per germline. The V end was cut by 0 bases, the J end by 4 bases, with 6 bases between. This CDR3 spans 13 amino acids.

V gene TRBV19 combines with J gene TRBJ1-2; 12 bases are a match to TRBD1. Germline CDR1 reads LNHDA; CDR2 reads SQIVND (reference sequence). V shed 3 bases, J shed 2 bases, and the junction held 1 base outside the gene matches. CDR3 length: 15 residues. The CDR3 sequence: CASSMGQGANYGYTF. DNA for the CDR3: TGTGCCAGTAGTATGGGACAGGGGGCGAACTATGGCTACACCTTC.

V and J are TRBV5-1 and TRBJ1-1, with 8 bases matching TRBD1. Per the germline V gene, CDR1 is SGHRS and CDR2 is YFSETQ. V lost 5 bases to trimming and J lost 3 bases; unmatched junction nucleotides: 18. This CDR3 contains 18 residues. The CDR3 DNA sequence: TGCGCCAGCAGTCCTCAAACCGGGACAGGCTTCGGGGACACTGAAGCTTTCTTT. Encoded protein: CASSPQTGTGFGDTEAFF.

On this clone: This sample also contains other DNA sequences that code for the same CDR3. The chain has TRBV5-4 and TRBJ2-6; the D is unclear. Between the trimmed V and J ends, which lost 4 bases and 0 bases, there was a span of 8 bases. Germline V lookup: CDR1 SGHNT, CDR2 YYREEE (reference sequence). This CDR3 contains 15 residues. The CDR3 DNA sequence: TGTGCCAGCAGCCTATCGGGCTCTGGGGCCAACGTCCTGACTTTC. Protein sequence: CASSLSGSGANVLTF.

The chain is built from TRBV5-8 and TRBJ1-2, with TRBD1 matching over 8 bases. J gave up 4 bases and V 2 bases, and 10 bases lay outside the gene matches. CDR1 is SGHTS, CDR2 YDEGEE, per germline. The CDR3 runs to 16 residues. The CDR3 spells CASSFRRPGGLYGYTF. As DNA, the CDR3 is TGTGCCAGCAGCTTTCGGAGGCCAGGGGGCCTCTATGGCTACACCTTC.

The chain joins TRBV15 to TRBJ2-5; D could derive from TRBD1 or TRBD2 (6 bases each). The CDR3 has 13 amino acids. Germline CDR1 LNHNV, CDR2 YYDKDF (reference sequence). The ends were cut back, 8 bases at V and 5 bases at J, with 15 bases in the middle. DNA for the CDR3: TGTGCCACCCGCGGCCAGGGGAGGGAGACCCAGTACTTC. Translated: CATRGQGRETQYF. Full variable domain (remainder filled in from reference TRBV15 and TRBJ2-5): DAMVIQNPRYQVTQFGKPVTLSCSQTLNHNVMYWYQQKSSQAPKLLFHYYDKDFNNEADTPDNFQSRRPNTSFCFLDIRSPGLGDTAMYLCATRGQGRETQYFGPGTRLLVL.

V usage is TRBV28 and J usage is TRBJ2-7; 7 bases are a match to TRBD1. Germline V gene data show CDR1 as MDHEN and CDR2 as SYDVKM. The V gene end was trimmed by 10 bases and the J gene end by 2 bases; junction bases not matched to a gene: 14. This CDR3 spans 15 amino acids. Here the CDR3 reads CATNRLGGPTYEQYF. The DNA for the CDR3 is TGTGCCACGAACAGGTTAGGGGGCCCCACCTACGAGCAGTACTTC.

Regarding this clone: Additional DNA sequences in this sample encode the identical CDR3. The rearrangement links TRBV20-1 to TRBJ1-2, with unresolved D. Germline lookup yields CDR1 DFQATT and CDR2 SNEGSKA (reference sequence). The CDR3 contains 11 residues. V lost 4 bases and J 2 bases, leaving 5 bases between the germline ends. Here the CDR3 DNA reads TGCAGTGCTACGGACAACTATGGCTACACCTTC. This encodes CSATDNYGYTF.

The V gene is TRBV6-1, the J gene TRBJ2-1; no clear D. Trimming took off 1 base at V and 5 bases at J, with 6 bases between the two ends. The CDR3 consists of 13 residues. Germline lookup yields CDR1 MNHNS and CDR2 SASEGT. CDR3 DNA: TGTGCCAGCAGTGAAGGCCCAGACAATGAGCAGTTCTTC. Protein product: CASSEGPDNEQFF.

This chain joins TRBV21-1 and TRBJ2-5. TRBV21-1 is labeled a pseudogene. CDR3 size: 13 residues. CDR3 sequence (DNA): TGTGCCAGCAGCGAACTAGGGGAAGAGACCCAGTACTTC. It translates to CASSELGEETQYF.

The chain recombines TRBV18 with TRBJ1-1; a possible D gene is TRBD1 (5 bases). CDR3 length: 15 amino acids. Germline V gene sequence: CDR1 KGHSH, CDR2 LQKENI. V was clipped by 2 bases and J by 4 bases, with 14 bases between them. Here the CDR3 DNA reads TGTGCCAGCTCACCATCCGGGGGAGGTGGCACTGAAGCTTTCTTT. Protein: CASSPSGGGGTEAFF.

Turning to this clone: This same CDR3 is encoded by further DNA sequences in the sample. J is TRBJ2-1 and V is TRBV5-1, with TRBD2 matching over 13 bases. Losses at the gene ends were 4 bases for V and 2 bases for J; bases not matched to a gene: 3. CDR1 and CDR2 (germline): SGHRS, YFSETQ. The CDR3 sequence is 16 residues long. The CDR3 protein is CASSGGLAGAYNEQFF. The CDR3 coding sequence is TGCGCCAGCAGCGGCGGACTAGCGGGAGCCTACAATGAGCAGTTCTTC.

The gene calls are TRBV10-3 and TRBJ1-1, with 7 bases aligning to TRBD1. There are 13 residues in the CDR3. Germline assignment: CDR1 ENHRY and CDR2 SYGVKD. The junction had 2 bases not matched to a gene; V was cut back by 3 bases and J by 4 bases. The CDR3 region is CAISEGGLTEAFF. CDR3 in DNA: TGTGCCATCAGTGAAGGGGGCCTCACTGAAGCTTTCTTT.